The 21 T cell receptor beta chains reported below all come from one sample, sequenced in a study of human T cells and chemical hapten exposure. Time point meaning: patch test 3, about 24 weeks after DPC sensitization. Treatment of the sample: therapeutic diphenylcyclopropenone sensitization with weekly scalp DPC. TCRdb recomputed calls from the RACE reads with MiXCR, one row per CDR3 protein. The data show 150,000 to 200,000 distinct CDR3 sequences, about 25% seen once. The sample in question was whole blood, obtained in connection with sensitization to the hapten diphenylcyclopropenone (DPC). These receptors came from a woman in her thirties or forties with alopecia areata. Some clones in this sample may be carry-over from other donors' samples.

This clonotype was seen only a few times. The rearrangement joins TRBV29-1 to TRBJ2-7; D possibly corresponds to TRBD2 (5 bases). V lost 5 bases, J lost 4 bases, and 12 bases lay in between. The CDR3 contains 12 residues. The germline V gene encodes CDR1 SQVTM and CDR2 ANQGSEA. The CDR3 DNA reads as TGCAGCGTTCTTGAGGGCCGGTACGAGCAGTACTTC. Translated, it gives CSVLEGRYEQYF.

The rearrangement joins TRBV9 to TRBJ2-1; 8 bases are a match to TRBD2. The germline gives CDR1 SGDLS, CDR2 YYNGEE. The CDR3 spans 16 residues. After removal of 0 bases from V and 15 bases from J, the junction contained 17 bases not matched to a gene. The CDR3, as DNA: TGTGCCAGCAGCGTAGGAGAGGGGGGTATAGCGGGAAGGCTGTTCTTC. Residues: CASSVGEGGIAGRLFF. Complete variable domain (other parts from reference TRBV9 and TRBJ2-1): DSGVTQTPKHLITATGQRVTLRCSPRSGDLSVYWYQQSLDQGLQFLIQYYNGEERAKGNILERFSAQQFPDLHSELNLSSLELGDSALYFCASSVGEGGIAGRLFFGPGTRLTVL.

The chain recombines TRBV7-9 with TRBJ1-2, with D possibly being TRBD1 (5 bases). Trimming took off 3 bases at V and 8 bases at J, with 19 bases between the two ends. This CDR3 is built from 15 residues. Germline CDR1 is SEHNR and CDR2 is FQNEAQ (reference sequence). The CDR3 loop is CASSLETVPPWGYTF. The CDR3 bases are TGTGCCAGCAGCTTGGAGACAGTCCCCCCCTGGGGCTACACCTTC.

The rearrangement links TRBV4-1 to TRBJ1-1; 12 bases align to TRBD1. Trimming took 1 base from V and 1 from J; bases not matched to a gene: 16. Germline values: CDR1 MGHRA, CDR2 YSYEKL. This CDR3 comprises 21 residues. CDR3 region: CASSQGPLVGQGAKKNTEAFF. The CDR3 DNA reads TGCGCCAGCAGCCAAGGACCGCTCGTGGGACAGGGGGCTAAAAAGAACACTGAAGCTTTCTTT.

This clonotype was observed a few times. The chain couples TRBV9 to TRBJ2-1, with 11 bases matching TRBD2. The CDR3 contains 16 residues. The V gene end was trimmed by 4 bases and the J gene end by 6 bases; junction bases not matched to a gene: 9. CDR1 is SGDLS and CDR2 is YYNGEE in the germline V gene. The CDR3 nucleotides are TGTGCCAGCAGCCCTCGGACTAGCGGGTATATCAATGAGCAGTTCTTC. Translating gives CASSPRTSGYINEQFF. The complete variable domain, with remaining parts taken from reference TRBV9 and TRBJ2-1, reads DSGVTQTPKHLITATGQRVTLRCSPRSGDLSVYWYQQSLDQGLQFLIQYYNGEERAKGNILERFSAQQFPDLHSELNLSSLELGDSALYFCASSPRTSGYINEQFFGPGTRLTVL.

The V gene is TRBV27, the J gene TRBJ1-2; TRBD1 matches 8 bases. Germline-derived CDR1 and CDR2 are MNHEY and SMNVEV (reference sequence). The CDR3 has 13 residues. The J segment lost 6 bases and the V segment lost 7 bases, leaving 7 bases of the junction unmatched. This CDR3 is CASKPGGADGYTF. In DNA, the CDR3 is TGTGCCAGCAAGCCAGGGGGCGCGGATGGCTACACCTTC.

There are many counts of this clonotype. The chain joins TRBV29-1 to TRBJ2-1; D is unclear. The V gene lost 6 bases and the J gene lost 10 bases, with 13 bases spanning the gap. The CDR3 is made up of 11 amino acids. Germline CDR1 SQVTM, CDR2 ANQGSEA. The CDR3 DNA reads as TGCAGCGTGGACCCGCATGAGGAGCAGTTCTTC. Its translation: CSVDPHEEQFF.

The rearrangement links TRBV28 to TRBJ2-5, with 7 bases identical to TRBD2. The CDR3 has 15 residues. J gave up 1 base and V 6 bases, and 8 bases lay outside the gene matches. Germline V lookup: CDR1 MDHEN, CDR2 SYDVKM. The CDR3: CASRGRVVGQETQYF. The CDR3 DNA is TGTGCCAGCAGGGGGAGGGTGGTGGGCCAAGAGACCCAGTACTTC.

The chain combines TRBV3-1 with TRBJ2-3; D perhaps matches TRBD2 (6 bases). The CDR3 length is 12 residues. CDR1 and CDR2 (germline): LGHDT, YNNKEL (reference sequence). V dropped 7 bases and J dropped 6 bases, with 11 bases sitting between them. The CDR3 region is CASKGEADTQYF. CDR3 sequence (DNA): TGTGCCAGCAAAGGGGAGGCCGATACGCAGTATTTT.

This rearrangement joins TRBV28 to TRBJ2-1, with 8 bases matching TRBD1. The CDR3 has 16 residues. Looked up from germline, CDR1 is MDHEN and CDR2 is SYDVKM. The ends lost 1 base at V and 6 bases at J; junction bases unmatched: 8. This CDR3 is CASSLFGTGYGNEQFF. In nucleotides, the CDR3 is TGTGCCAGCAGTTTATTTGGGACAGGTTATGGCAATGAGCAGTTCTTC.

This sequence joins TRBV27 and TRBJ2-7; weak D call: TRBD1 (5 bases). Trimming removed 3 bases at V and 3 bases at J, with 12 bases between. The CDR3 contains 14 residues. Germline CDR1 reads MNHEY; CDR2 reads SMNVEV (reference sequence). The CDR3 spells CASSLSRQFYEQYF. In DNA, the CDR3 is TGTGCCAGCAGTTTGTCCCGACAGTTCTACGAGCAGTACTTC.

This chain connects TRBV6-1 to TRBJ2-6; perhaps TRBD2 as D (5 bases). V was trimmed by 8 bases and J by 0 bases, leaving 14 bases between them. Germline-derived CDR1 and CDR2 are MNHNS and SASEGT. The CDR3 loop spans 16 amino acids. The DNA for the CDR3 is TGTGCCAGCGTCCGGGGAGACTCCTCTGGGGCCAACGTCCTGACTTTC. This encodes CASVRGDSSGANVLTF.

This clonotype was recorded many times. The chain uses TRBV29-1 and TRBJ2-3, with 8 bases aligning to TRBD1. CDR3 size: 14 residues. CDR1 SQVTM and CDR2 ANQGSEA come from the germline V gene. V gave up 6 bases and J gave up 5 bases; unmatched junction bases: 10. The DNA of the CDR3 is TGCAGCGTCGGACAGGGCGCAGAACAAGATACGCAGTATTTT. Protein sequence: CSVGQGAEQDTQYF.

The V call is TRBV7-3, the J call TRBJ2-6, with D possibly TRBD1 on 5 matching bases. The germline V gene encodes CDR1 SGHTA and CDR2 FQGTGA. With 1 base removed from V and 2 bases from J, the gap between germline ends came to 9 bases. The CDR3 has 16 residues. Here the CDR3 reads CASSLMGLPGANVLTF. The CDR3 region has the DNA TGTGCCAGCAGCTTAATGGGGCTACCTGGGGCCAACGTCCTGACTTTC.

This clonotype showed up just a few times. The chain links TRBV5-4 to TRBJ2-2; 11 bases line up with TRBD2. V shed 2 bases, J shed 1 base, and the junction held 1 base outside the gene matches. CDR1 is SGHNT and CDR2 is YYREEE in the germline V gene (reference sequence). CDR3 size: 16 residues. The CDR3 DNA reads TGTGCCAGCAGCTTAGGACTAGCGGGGAACACCGGGGAGCTGTTTTTT. This encodes CASSLGLAGNTGELFF.

The rearrangement joins TRBV4-2 to TRBJ1-2; no firm D call. The length of the CDR3 is 13 residues. Germline loops: CDR1 LGHNA, CDR2 YNFKEQ. Trimming stripped 1 base from V and 6 bases from J, with 9 bases between. The CDR3 DNA reads TGTGCCAGCAGCCAAGGAGGGTCGGATGGCTACACCTTC. Protein sequence: CASSQGGSDGYTF.

The chain links TRBV28 to TRBJ1-1; 7 nucleotides line up with TRBD1. Germline CDR1 is MDHEN and CDR2 is SYDVKM. The CDR3 has 16 residues. J gave up 0 bases and V 6 bases, and 10 bases lay outside the gene matches. CDR3: CASSRRQGLMNTEAFF. CDR3 nucleotide sequence: TGTGCCAGCAGCCGAAGACAGGGACTAATGAACACTGAAGCTTTCTTT.

The table lists this clonotype with a few counts. The J gene is TRBJ2-5, the V gene TRBV29-1; 7 nucleotides align to TRBD2. CDR1 and CDR2 from the germline V gene are SQVTM and ANQGSEA. V gave up 7 bases and J gave up 1 base; unmatched junction bases: 12. This CDR3 comprises 15 residues. CDR3 nucleotides: TGCAGCGGCACGGAGCGGGGCCCGGCCCAAGAGACCCAGTACTTC. As protein: CSGTERGPAQETQYF.

The V and J genes are TRBV5-6 and TRBJ2-1, with TRBD1 identical over 8 bases. Germline V lookup: CDR1 SGHDT, CDR2 YYEEEE. The CDR3 extends over 15 amino acids. V was clipped by 4 bases and J by 0 bases; unmatched bases: 3. CDR3 residues: CASSRDRNSYNEQFF. In nucleotides, the CDR3 is TGTGCCAGCAGCCGGGACAGGAACTCCTACAATGAGCAGTTCTTC.

This clonotype appeared a few times. V and J are TRBV29-1 and TRBJ1-1, with D possibly TRBD1 on 6 matching bases. Trimming took 4 bases from V and 5 from J, leaving 8 bases between them. The CDR3 runs to 11 residues. Germline CDR1 is SQVTM and CDR2 is ANQGSEA. The chain's CDR3 is CSVAGTTEAFF. CDR3 DNA sequence: TGCAGCGTTGCCGGGACAACTGAAGCTTTCTTT.

This clonotype has more than one count but fewer than ten. The chain links TRBV11-1 to TRBJ2-3; D is unresolved. The CDR3 extends over 13 amino acids. V lost 0 bases and J lost 2, with 3 bases in between. The germline gives CDR1 SGHAT, CDR2 FQDESV (reference sequence). CDR3 DNA sequence: TGTGCCAGCAGCTTAGCCTCCACAGATACGCAGTATTTT. It encodes CASSLASTDTQYF. The complete variable domain, with remaining parts taken from reference TRBV11-1 and TRBJ2-3, reads EAEVAQSPRYKITEKSQAVAFWCDPISGHATLYWYRQILGQGPELLVQFQDESVVDDSQLPKDRFSAERLKGVDSTLKIQPAELGDSAMYLCASSLASTDTQYFGPGTRLTVL.